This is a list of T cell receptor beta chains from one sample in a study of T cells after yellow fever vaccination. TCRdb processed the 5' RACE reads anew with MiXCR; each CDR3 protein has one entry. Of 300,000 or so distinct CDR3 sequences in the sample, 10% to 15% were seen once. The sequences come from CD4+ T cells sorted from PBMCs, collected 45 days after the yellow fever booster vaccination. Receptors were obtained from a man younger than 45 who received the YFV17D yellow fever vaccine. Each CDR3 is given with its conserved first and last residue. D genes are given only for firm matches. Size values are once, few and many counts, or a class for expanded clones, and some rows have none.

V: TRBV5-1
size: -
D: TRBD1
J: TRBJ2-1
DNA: TGCGCCAGCAGCTTGGGGGACAGCGGCTCCTACAATGAGCAGTTCTTC
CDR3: CASSLGDSGSYNEQFF

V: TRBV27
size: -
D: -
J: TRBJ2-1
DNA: TGTGCCAGCAGTTCCACTGGGTATGAGCAGTTCTTC
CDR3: CASSSTGYEQFF

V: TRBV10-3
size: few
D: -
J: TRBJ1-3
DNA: TGTGCCATCAGTGAGACCGAGGCGGACACCATATATTTT
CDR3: CAISETEADTIYF

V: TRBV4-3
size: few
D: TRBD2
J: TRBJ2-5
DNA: TGCGCCAGCAGCCAGGAACTAGCGAGGGAGACCCAGTACTTC
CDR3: CASSQELARETQYF

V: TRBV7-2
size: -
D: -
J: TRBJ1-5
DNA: TGTGCCAGCAGCGCGTCGGGGCTTAGCAATCAGCCCCAGCATTTT
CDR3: CASSASGLSNQPQHF

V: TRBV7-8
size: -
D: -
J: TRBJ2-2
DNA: TGTGCCAGCAGCTTTTACAGGGCCTTCCCCACCGGGGAGCTGTTTTTT
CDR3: CASSFYRAFPTGELFF

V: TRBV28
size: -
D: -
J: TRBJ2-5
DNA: TGTGCCAGCAGTCTTCGGACAAGGCCGATCCAAGAGACCCAGTACTTC
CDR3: CASSLRTRPIQETQYF

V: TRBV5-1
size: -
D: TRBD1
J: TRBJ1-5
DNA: TGCGCCAGCAGTCTTGGACAGGGCCAGCCCCAGCATTTT
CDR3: CASSLGQGQPQHF

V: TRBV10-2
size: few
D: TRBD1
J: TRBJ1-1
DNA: TGCGCCAGCAATCCGGGACAGGGATCATCCCCGAGGAATTTCTTT
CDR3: CASNPGQGSSPRNFF

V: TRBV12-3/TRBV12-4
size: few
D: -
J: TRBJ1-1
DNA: TGTGCCAGCAGTTTAGGGCAGAGGAACACTGAAGCTTTCTTT
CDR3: CASSLGQRNTEAFF

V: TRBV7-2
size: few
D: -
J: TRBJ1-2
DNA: TGTGCCAGCAGCGCGGACAGAGCCATCTATGGCTACACCTTC
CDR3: CASSADRAIYGYTF

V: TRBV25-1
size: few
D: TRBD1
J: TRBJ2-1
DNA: TGTGCCAGCAGTGAGGGAGGGGACAGGGGGTACAATGAGCAGTTCTTC
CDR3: CASSEGGDRGYNEQFF

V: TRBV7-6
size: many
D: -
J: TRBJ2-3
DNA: TGTGCCAGCTCATCGGTGGAGGATACGCAGTATTTT
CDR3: CASSSVEDTQYF

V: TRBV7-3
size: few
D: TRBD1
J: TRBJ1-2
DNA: TGTGCCAGCAGTCGCTCAGGACAGGGCGGCTATGGCTACACCTTC
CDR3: CASSRSGQGGYGYTF

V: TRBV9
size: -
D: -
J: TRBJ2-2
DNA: TGTGCCAGCAGCGTAGTAGACACAACGAACACCGGGGAGCTGTTTTTT
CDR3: CASSVVDTTNTGELFF

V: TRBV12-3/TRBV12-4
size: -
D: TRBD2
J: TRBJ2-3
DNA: TGTGCCAGCAGTCTAGCGGGGAATACAGATACGCAGTATTTT
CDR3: CASSLAGNTDTQYF

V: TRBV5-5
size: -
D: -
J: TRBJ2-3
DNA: TGTGCCAGCAGCTTGGCGCCCCAGCCAACTAGCACAGATACGCAGTATTTT
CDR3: CASSLAPQPTSTDTQYF

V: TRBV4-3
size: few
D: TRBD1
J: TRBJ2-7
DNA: TGCGCCAGCAGCGGGGGGACAGGGGTTTTTGACGAGCAGTACTTC
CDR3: CASSGGTGVFDEQYF

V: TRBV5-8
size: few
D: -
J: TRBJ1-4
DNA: TGTGCCAGCAGCTCGGGACGTGCCGGGACAACTAATGAAAAACTGTTTTTT
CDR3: CASSSGRAGTTNEKLFF

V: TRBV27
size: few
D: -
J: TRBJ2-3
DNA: TGTGCCAGCAGGGCAAGTAGTCAACTGGATACGCAGTATTTT
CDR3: CASRASSQLDTQYF

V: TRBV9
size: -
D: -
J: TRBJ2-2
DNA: TGTGCCAGCAGCGCACGGGTCTCGATCACCGGGGAGCTGTTTTTT
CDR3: CASSARVSITGELFF

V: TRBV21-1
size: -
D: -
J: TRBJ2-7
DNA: TGTGCCAGCAGCAAACTGAAGACTAACCACTCCTACGAGCAGTACTTC
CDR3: CASSKLKTNHSYEQYF

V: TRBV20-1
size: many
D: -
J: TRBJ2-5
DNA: TGCAGTGCTAGATTGGGGGGCGGGGAGACCCAGTACTTC
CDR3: CSARLGGGETQYF

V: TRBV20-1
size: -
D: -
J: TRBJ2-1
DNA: TGCAGTGCTAGAGATCAGCAGGCCTCCTACAATGAGCAGTTCTTC
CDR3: CSARDQQASYNEQFF

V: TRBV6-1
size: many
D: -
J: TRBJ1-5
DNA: TGTGCCAGCAGCCCCGCGGGGAAAAATCAGCCCCAGCATTTT
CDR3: CASSPAGKNQPQHF

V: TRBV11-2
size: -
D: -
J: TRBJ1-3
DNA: TGTGCCAGCAGCCCACTTCGGCGGCGATCCTCTGGAAACACCATATATTTT
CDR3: CASSPLRRRSSGNTIYF

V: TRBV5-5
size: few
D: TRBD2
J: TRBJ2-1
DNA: TGTGCCAGCAGCAAGGGACTAGCGACGTACAATGAGCAGTTCTTC
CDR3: CASSKGLATYNEQFF

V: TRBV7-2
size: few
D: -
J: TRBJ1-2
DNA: TGTGCCAGCAGCCGTTCTTCGGGCTACCGTGGCTACACCTTC
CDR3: CASSRSSGYRGYTF

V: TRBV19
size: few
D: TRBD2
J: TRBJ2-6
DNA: TGTGCCAGTAGACAGACTAGCGGGAGTGCTGGGGCCAACGTCCTGACTTTC
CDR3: CASRQTSGSAGANVLTF

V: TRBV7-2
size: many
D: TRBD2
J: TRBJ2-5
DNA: TGTGCCAGCAGCTGGACTAGCGGGCAAGAGACCCAGTACTTC
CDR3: CASSWTSGQETQYF

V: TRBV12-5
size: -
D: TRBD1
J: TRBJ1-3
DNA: TGTGCTAGTGGTACCGGACAGGGCATCTCTGGAAACACCATATATTTT
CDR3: CASGTGQGISGNTIYF